This section outlines one T cell receptor (beta chain) sequence together with its context. Measured with immunoSEQ multiplex PCR; TCRdb has only the in-frame clones, and not every one. This sample yields fewer than 400,000 clones, of which about nine tenths are seen a single time; 1.8% belongs to the top ten. The CDR3 is made up of 13 amino acids. Trimming pared 2 bases from V and 8 bases from J, leaving 10 bases between. Germline V CDR1 and CDR2: LGHNA, YNFKEQ. This sample is drawn from a study of blood T cell repertoires in COVID-19. Overall study context: Sites across the United States, Italy and Spain contributed samples from acute and convalescent COVID-19. PBMCs, B-cell-depleted T cells, or T cells provided the cDNA or gDNA that made up the material.

The specimen was peripheral blood. The chain is built from TRBV4-2 and TRBJ1-3, with a weak D call TRBD1 (5 bases). This TCR was sampled from a woman aged 25 to 45 with COVID-19, enrolled during active disease. The CDR3 DNA follows: TGTGCCAGCAGCCAATCGCCGGGGGACACCATATATTTT. Amino acid sequence: CASSQSPGDTIYF.